This TCR beta chain was captured in a study of shared clonotypes between healthy human individuals. Background on the study: Aged between 18 and 49, the donors were a couple of women and a few men. Study observations and caveats: Researchers found naive subsets generally carried larger estimated richness than memory subsets. Shared across four donors were around 5% of the naive CD4 clonotypes.

Sequencing was performed with immunoSEQ multiplex PCR; in TCRdb, only in-frame clones are kept and a portion is missing. Altogether 2 million or so clones are present, over 85% being singletons, with the ten largest covering roughly 1.1%. Positive CCR7 selection of CD45RO-negative cells yielded the naive CD8 cells, and terminally differentiated effector memory CD45RA+ cells were excluded. The donor population consisted of healthy HIV-negative adults with no recent acute infections or vaccinations. The count of this clone is one. What it binds is not known. CDR1 and CDR2 (germline): SQVTM, ANQGSEA. The CDR3 contains 13 residues. Trimming removed 0 bases at V and 3 bases at J, with 9 bases between.

This chain links TRBV29-1 with TRBJ2-7, with unresolved D. This TCR was sampled from a man in his late teens or twenties in good health. Source material: naive CD8+ T cells sorted from blood. CDR3 loop: CSVEDHGSYEQYF. CDR3 in DNA: TGCAGCGTTGAAGATCATGGTAGCTACGAGCAGTACTTC.